This TCR beta chain was captured in a study of T cell responses to AZD1222 COVID-19 vaccine. Whole-study findings and limits: Spike was spanned by vaccine-associated CD4 TCRs, which were dominant at 160-218 and 743-854. Within unmutated variant regions lay the reported targets of nearly half of spike-specific TCRs.

In regard to this clone: Antigen specificity is unknown. Sequence at one end of the junction differs from germline and may be a read error.

Assay used: immunoSEQ multiplex PCR; TCRdb lists only in-frame clones, some missing. This sample has 65,000 to 80,000 clones; around 89% occur once, and the top ten carry around 4.4%. Germline V gene sequence: CDR1 SGHNT, CDR2 YENEEA. The CDR3 extends over 16 amino acids. Specimen: peripheral blood, collected 28 days after the second dose of the MenACWY control vaccine. V gene TRBV11-3 combines with J gene TRBJ2-3; D gene ambiguous. The source of this sequence is an adult who received the MenACWY meningococcal vaccine as a control. In DNA, the CDR3 is TGTGCCAGCAGCTTAGGTCTACTCAACGTTCCAGATATGCAGTATTTT. This translates into CASSLGLLNVPDMQYF.